The T cell receptor (beta chain) described here comes from a study of cytotoxic CD8 clonotypes in ibrutinib-treated CLL. Frozen-stored PBMCs produced 1.5 to 2.5 micrograms of genomic DNA for TCR beta libraries. Researchers set a sequencing depth target of 1 in 200,000 to 1 in 1 million T cells. The method was immunoSEQ multiplex PCR; TCRdb's version includes in-frame clones alone and lacks a portion of them. The data contain tens of thousands of clones, around half of them singletons. This CDR3 spans 15 amino acids. V shed 5 bases, J shed 7 bases, and the junction held 5 bases outside the gene matches. Germline CDR1 and CDR2: SGHVS and FNYEAQ. This clone was recorded many times.

Sample: PBMCs, taken after 12 months of ibrutinib treatment. The chain links TRBV7-6 to TRBJ1-6, with 10 bases identical to TRBD1. The clonotype originates from a human donor with chronic lymphocytic leukemia. The CDR3 loop is CASSNPGQGNSPLHF. CDR3 DNA sequence: TGTGCCAGCAGCAACCCGGGACAGGGGAATTCACCCCTCCACTTT.